These 32 T cell receptor beta chains came from one sample sequenced in a study of blood T cell repertoires in COVID-19. The repertoire was sequenced with immunoSEQ multiplex PCR; TCRdb's copy has only in-frame clones and lacks some. The top ten hold 4% of the sample, which has approximately 250,000 clones, approximately 85% seen once. The sample taken for sequencing was peripheral blood. The receptors originated from a man aged 50 or older with acute or convalescent COVID-19.

This chain joins TRBV19 and TRBJ2-1, with D maybe TRBD1 (5 bases). Deletions cut 0 bases from V and 4 bases from J, with 10 bases between. CDR1 LNHDA and CDR2 SQIVND come from the germline V gene (reference sequence). This CDR3 is 15 amino acids long. In DNA form, the CDR3 reads TGTGCCAGTAGTATAGATAACAGGCGTTACAATGAGCAGTTCTTC. Its translation: CASSIDNRRYNEQFF.

The chain has TRBV7-9 and TRBJ1-4, with D unclear. Germline V gene lookup returns CDR1 SEHNR and CDR2 FQNEAQ (reference sequence). The germline V and J ends were trimmed by 8 bases and 10 bases, with 14 bases remaining between them. This CDR3 spans 12 amino acids. The CDR3 here is CASAQGPGKLFF. The CDR3 DNA is TGTGCCAGCGCCCAAGGCCCGGGAAAACTGTTTTTT.

The chain carries TRBV4-1 and TRBJ2-7, with TRBD2 identical over 12 bases. CDR3 length: 13 residues. Germline V gene data show CDR1 as MGHRA and CDR2 as YSYEKL. With V trimmed by 4 bases and J by 6 bases, 1 base remained unmatched. The CDR3 is CASSRLAGVEQYF. The CDR3 region has the DNA TGCGCCAGCAGCCGACTAGCGGGGGTCGAGCAGTACTTC.

V gene TRBV7-8 combines with J gene TRBJ1-1; D is perhaps TRBD1 (5 bases). The CDR3 loop spans 14 amino acids. Trimming cost V 4 bases and J 2 bases, with 11 bases left between them. Germline V CDR1 and CDR2: SGHVS, FQNEAQ. CDR3 amino acids: CASSSRTRNTEAFF. Written as DNA, the CDR3 is TGTGCCAGCAGCTCTAGGACACGAAACACTGAAGCTTTCTTT.

The chain employs TRBV5-1 and TRBJ2-2; TRBD1 might be the D (5 bases). The CDR3 spans 14 residues. In germline, CDR1 is SGHRS, CDR2 YFSETQ. V lost 6 bases to trimming and J lost 4 bases, with 13 bases between them. CDR3 DNA sequence: TGCGCCAGCACCATGGATCAGGGCACCGGGGAGCTGTTTTTT. Encoded protein: CASTMDQGTGELFF.

The chain combines TRBV4-1 with TRBJ2-7; 11 nucleotides agree with TRBD2. The CDR3 is 14 amino acids. With V trimmed by 4 bases and J by 4 bases, 3 bases remained unmatched. Germline V gene sequence: CDR1 MGHRA, CDR2 YSYEKL. CDR3: CASSLAGGYYEQYF. Written as DNA, the CDR3 is TGCGCCAGCAGCCTAGCGGGAGGGTATTACGAGCAGTACTTC.

The rearrangement links TRBV28 to TRBJ1-1, with 12 bases lining up with TRBD1. Germline V gene data show CDR1 as MDHEN and CDR2 as SYDVKM. The CDR3 totals 16 residues. The V segment lost 1 base and the J segment 5 bases; nucleotides outside the gene matches: 5. This CDR3 is CASSLLGQGARTEAFF. CDR3 DNA sequence: TGTGCCAGCAGTTTATTGGGACAGGGGGCTCGGACTGAAGCTTTCTTT.

Remarks on this clone: Other DNA sequences in this sample translate to the same CDR3. The chain has TRBV7-3 and TRBJ2-3; the match to TRBD1 covers 9 bases. After removal of 5 bases from V and 3 bases from J, the junction contained 3 bases not matched to a gene. This CDR3 comprises 14 residues. Looked up from germline, CDR1 is SGHTA and CDR2 is FQGTGA. The CDR3: CASSPGQGTDTQYF. CDR3 nucleotide sequence: TGTGCCAGCAGCCCTGGACAGGGGACAGATACGCAGTATTTT.

The V call is TRBV11-2, the J call TRBJ2-5; D is undetermined. Between the trimmed V and J ends, which lost 3 bases and 5 bases, there was a span of 10 bases. Germline values: CDR1 SGHAT, CDR2 FQNNGV. This CDR3 region has 13 residues. The CDR3 spells CASSFGLGETQYF. As DNA, the CDR3 is TGTGCCAGCAGCTTCGGCCTCGGGGAGACCCAGTACTTC.

The chain's CDR3 is CASFGLAGSGANVLTF. CDR3 nucleotide sequence: TGCGCCAGCTTTGGACTAGCGGGAAGTGGGGCCAACGTCCTGACTTTC. This sequence joins TRBV5-1 and TRBJ2-6, with TRBD2 identical over 12 bases. Trimming at V came to 7 bases and at J to 3 bases, leaving 5 bases not matched to a gene. The germline CDR1 and CDR2 sequences are SGHRS and YFSETQ. The CDR3 covers 16 residues. Full variable domain (remainder filled in from reference TRBV5-1 and TRBJ2-6): KAGVTQTPRYLIKTRGQQVTLSCSPISGHRSVSWYQQTPGQGLQFLFEYFSETQRNKGNFPGRFSGRQFSNSRSEMNVSTLELGDSALYLCASFGLAGSGANVLTFGAGSRLTVL.

V is TRBV29-1 and J is TRBJ1-1, with a possible D match to TRBD1 (6 bases). Looked up from germline, CDR1 is SQVTM and CDR2 is ANQGSEA. Trimming pared 7 bases from V and 3 bases from J, leaving 12 bases between. CDR3 length equals 12 residues. The CDR3 spells CSAGGADTEAFF. In DNA form, the CDR3 reads TGCAGCGCCGGGGGGGCAGACACTGAAGCTTTCTTT.

This sequence joins TRBV24-1 and TRBJ2-2, with 12 nucleotides matching TRBD1. J gave up 7 bases and V 10 bases, and 6 bases lay outside the gene matches. The V gene's germline CDR1 is KGHDR and CDR2 SFDVKD. CDR3 size: 14 residues. This CDR3 is CATRGTGGFGELFF. CDR3 sequence (DNA): TGTGCCACGAGAGGGACAGGGGGCTTCGGGGAGCTGTTTTTT.

The chain has TRBV5-6 and TRBJ1-5, with D tentatively TRBD1 (6 bases). The germline V and J ends were trimmed by 1 base and 0 bases, with 8 bases remaining between them. CDR3 length: 15 amino acids. From germline, CDR1 is SGHDT and CDR2 YYEEEE. The CDR3 coding sequence is TGTGCCAGCAGCTTGTGGGGGCCTAGCAATCAGCCCCAGCATTTT. Translated: CASSLWGPSNQPQHF.

The chain couples TRBV5-1 to TRBJ1-1; D is unresolved. Germline V CDR1 and CDR2: SGHRS, YFSETQ. V lost 0 bases and J 1 base, leaving 13 bases between the germline ends. The CDR3 has 16 amino acids. In nucleotides, the CDR3 is TGCGCCAGCAGCTTGGGAGCAACCAGAGGGAACACTGAAGCTTTCTTT. This gives the protein CASSLGATRGNTEAFF.

In its sample, this clone was seen once. The gene calls are TRBV11-2 and TRBJ1-5; 8 bases are shared with TRBD1. V lost 5 bases to trimming and J lost 4 bases; unmatched junction nucleotides: 10. The germline V gene encodes CDR1 SGHAT and CDR2 FQNNGV. This CDR3 contains 16 residues. The CDR3 sequence is CASSRGDRWGNQPQHF. CDR3 nucleotide sequence: TGTGCCAGCAGCCGGGGGGACAGGTGGGGGAATCAGCCCCAGCATTTT.

V usage is TRBV5-4 and J usage is TRBJ2-7; no reliable D call. The CDR3 is 16 residues long. The germline gives CDR1 SGHNT, CDR2 YYREEE (reference sequence). Trimming pared 1 base from V and 0 bases from J, leaving 14 bases between. In DNA, the CDR3 is TGTGCCAGCAGCTTGTCCCCCGGGTTCAACTCCTACGAGCAGTACTTC. Protein product: CASSLSPGFNSYEQYF.

The chain joins TRBV5-4 to TRBJ2-5, with D maybe TRBD2 (5 bases). Per the germline V gene, CDR1 is SGHNT and CDR2 is YYREEE (reference sequence). Trimming shortened V by 0 bases and J by 2 bases, and 11 bases separated the two germline ends. The CDR3 runs to 15 residues. The CDR3 nucleotides are TGTGCCAGCAGCTTGGCCCGGGGAGAACAAGAGACCCAGTACTTC. It translates to CASSLARGEQETQYF.

This clone was observed a single time. This chain connects TRBV6-5 to TRBJ1-1, with D perhaps TRBD1 (5 bases). Trimming removed 8 bases at V and 0 bases at J, with 16 bases between. The CDR3 is 15 amino acids. Per the germline V gene, CDR1 is MNHEY and CDR2 is SVGAGI. The CDR3 coding sequence is TGTGCCAGCTCAAGCACCTCCAGGGTGAACACTGAAGCTTTCTTT. Protein product: CASSSTSRVNTEAFF.

V is TRBV12-3 or TRBV12-4 and J is TRBJ1-1; D may be TRBD1 (6 bases). The CDR3 totals 13 residues. Trimming cost V 2 bases and J 7 bases, with 11 bases left between them. The CDR3 nucleotides read TGTGCCAGCAGTTTACATGAGGACAGTGAAGCTTTCTTT. As protein: CASSLHEDSEAFF.

The sample holds a few counts of this clone. The chain uses TRBV27 and TRBJ1-1; 7 bases map to TRBD1. Germline V gene sequence: CDR1 MNHEY, CDR2 SMNVEV (reference sequence). This CDR3 is 14 amino acids long. V lost 5 bases and J lost 4; bases outside the gene matches: 7. CDR3 nucleotides: TGTGCCAGCAGTAAAACAGGGGTGGGCACTGAAGCTTTCTTT. It translates to CASSKTGVGTEAFF.

The chain employs TRBV6-5 and TRBJ1-1; 10 nucleotides align to TRBD1. Germline lookup yields CDR1 MNHEY and CDR2 SVGAGI. V lost 7 bases and J lost 5; bases outside the gene matches: 4. This CDR3 has 13 amino acids. For the CDR3, the DNA is TGTGCCAGCATGACAGGGGGCATTACTGAAGCTTTCTTT. It is translated as CASMTGGITEAFF.

The rearrangement links TRBV5-1 to TRBJ1-5; 8 positions agree with TRBD1. CDR3 length: 15 amino acids. In germline, CDR1 is SGHRS, CDR2 YFSETQ. Trimming at V came to 4 bases and at J to 4 bases, leaving 7 bases not matched to a gene. Here the CDR3 reads CASSPTGVPNQPQHF. CDR3 bases: TGCGCCAGCAGCCCGACAGGGGTTCCTAATCAGCCCCAGCATTTT.

This rearrangement joins TRBV6-6 to TRBJ1-3; the D gene is possibly TRBD1 (5 bases). The CDR3 loop spans 14 amino acids. Germline CDR1 is MNHNY and CDR2 is SVGAGI (reference sequence). The ends were cut back, 8 bases at V and 0 bases at J, with 11 bases in the middle. CDR3 sequence reads: CASATGDSGNTIYF. Written as DNA, the CDR3 is TGTGCCAGCGCAACAGGAGACTCTGGAAACACCATATATTTT.

This clone has just one count. This chain connects TRBV7-2 to TRBJ1-1; D remains unclear. Trimming took 3 bases from V and 0 from J, leaving 8 bases between them. Germline V gene sequence: CDR1 SGHTA, CDR2 FQGNSA. The CDR3 spans 14 residues. The CDR3, as DNA: TGTGCCAGCAGCTTGCGCCTGATGAACACTGAAGCTTTCTTT. This encodes CASSLRLMNTEAFF.

This clone was observed a single time. The gene calls are TRBV3-1 (or the pseudogene TRBV3-2) and TRBJ2-4, with unresolved D. V lost 1 base, J lost 0 bases, and 10 bases lay in between. The germline V gene has CDR1 LGHDT and CDR2 YNNKEL (reference sequence). The CDR3 contains 16 residues. The CDR3 DNA follows: TGTGCCAGCAGCCAAGTGCAGACACTAGCCAAAAACATTCAGTACTTC. Protein product: CASSQVQTLAKNIQYF.

In its sample, this clone was seen once. This chain joins TRBV28 and TRBJ1-5; D is undetermined. V was cut by 7 bases and J by 0 bases, with 7 bases left in between. Per the germline V gene, CDR1 is MDHEN and CDR2 is SYDVKM. The CDR3 is 13 residues long. The CDR3 protein is CASNRGSNQPQHF. The CDR3 bases are TGTGCCAGCAACCGGGGTAGCAATCAGCCCCAGCATTTT.

The gene calls are TRBV27 and TRBJ1-5; unclear D gene. This CDR3 region has 13 residues. With 5 bases removed from V and 4 bases from J, the gap between germline ends came to 9 bases. From germline, CDR1 is MNHEY and CDR2 SMNVEV (reference sequence). CDR3 amino acids: CASSPAVNQPQHF. The DNA of the CDR3 is TGTGCCAGCAGTCCGGCGGTTAATCAGCCCCAGCATTTT.

J is TRBJ2-5 and V is TRBV11-3, with D possibly TRBD2 on 6 matching bases. The CDR3 extends over 15 amino acids. Germline V gene lookup returns CDR1 SGHNT and CDR2 YENEEA. The V gene lost 4 bases and the J gene lost 2 bases, with 14 bases spanning the gap. The CDR3 DNA follows: TGTGCCAGCAGCTCATCGTTAGCGGCACAAGAGACCCAGTACTTC. Protein sequence: CASSSSLAAQETQYF.

The rearrangement uses TRBV5-8 and TRBJ2-7, with TRBD2 identical over 10 bases. With V trimmed by 0 bases and J by 3 bases, 3 bases remained unmatched. Germline lookup yields CDR1 SGHTS and CDR2 YDEGEE. This CDR3 region has 15 residues. The CDR3 reads CASSLASSGSYEQYF. CDR3 in DNA: TGTGCCAGCAGCTTGGCCTCTAGCGGGAGCTACGAGCAGTACTTC.

This clone was detected only once. V is TRBV7-9 and J is TRBJ1-1, with 7 bases identical to TRBD1. This CDR3 contains 16 residues. Germline loops: CDR1 SEHNR, CDR2 FQNEAQ (reference sequence). With V trimmed by 2 bases and J by 2 bases, 8 bases remained unmatched. Written as DNA, the CDR3 is TGTGCCAGCAGCTTAACTAACGGACAGGAAAACACTGAAGCTTTCTTT. Its protein product is CASSLTNGQENTEAFF.

V is TRBV5-4 and J is TRBJ2-7, with D perhaps matching TRBD1 (5 bases). Trimming took 6 bases from V and 5 from J, leaving 18 bases between them. CDR1 and CDR2 from the germline V gene are SGHNT and YYREEE (reference sequence). This CDR3 has 14 amino acids. The CDR3 sequence: CASTHRLGADEQYF. The CDR3 nucleotides read TGTGCCAGCACCCATCGCTTAGGGGCCGACGAGCAGTACTTC.

The rearrangement links TRBV14 to TRBJ2-2; D unclear. Between the trimmed V and J ends, which lost 2 bases and 6 bases, there was a span of 10 bases. The germline V gene encodes CDR1 SGHDN and CDR2 FVKESK. The CDR3 is 14 amino acids. Written as DNA, the CDR3 is TGTGCCAGCAGCCAATTCCGCCGGGCCGGGGAGCTGTTTTTT. Protein sequence: CASSQFRRAGELFF.